This T cell receptor (beta chain) was sequenced in a study of tumour-infiltrating T cells in Burkitt lymphoma. Looking at the study overall: Overall and progression-free survival were predicted by productive clonality.

CDR1 is WNHNN and CDR2 is SYGVQD in the germline V gene (reference sequence). Trimming cost V 2 bases and J 0 bases, with 13 bases left between them. There are 16 residues in the CDR3. The protocol was immunoSEQ multiplex PCR, while the TCRdb copy is restricted to in-frame clones and leaves out a portion. Here the sample spans around 15,000 clones, almost 80% being singletons. The clonotype originates from a human donor with diffuse large B-cell lymphoma. What was sequenced was tumor tissue. The genes are TRBV10-1 and TRBJ1-1; D might be TRBD1 (6 bases). The DNA of the CDR3 is TGCGCCAGCAGTGAGACCAGGGGACCGCTGAACACTGAAGCTTTCTTT. Amino acids: CASSETRGPLNTEAFF.